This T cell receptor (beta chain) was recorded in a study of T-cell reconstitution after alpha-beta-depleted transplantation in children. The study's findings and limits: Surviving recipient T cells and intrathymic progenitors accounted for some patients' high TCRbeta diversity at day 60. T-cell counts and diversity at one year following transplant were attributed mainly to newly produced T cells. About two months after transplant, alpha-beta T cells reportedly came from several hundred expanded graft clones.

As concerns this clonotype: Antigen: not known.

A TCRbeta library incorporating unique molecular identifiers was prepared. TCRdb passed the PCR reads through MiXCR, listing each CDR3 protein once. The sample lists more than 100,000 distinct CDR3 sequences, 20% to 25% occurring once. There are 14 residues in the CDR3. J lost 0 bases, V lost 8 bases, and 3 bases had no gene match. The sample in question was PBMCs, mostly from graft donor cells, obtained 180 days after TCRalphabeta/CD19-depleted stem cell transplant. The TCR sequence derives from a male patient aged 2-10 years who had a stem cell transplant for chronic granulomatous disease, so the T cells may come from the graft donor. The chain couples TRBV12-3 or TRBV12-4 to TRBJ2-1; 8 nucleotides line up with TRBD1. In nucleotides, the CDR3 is TGTGCCAGCGACAGGGGAAGCTCCTACAATGAGCAGTTCTTC. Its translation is CASDRGSSYNEQFF.